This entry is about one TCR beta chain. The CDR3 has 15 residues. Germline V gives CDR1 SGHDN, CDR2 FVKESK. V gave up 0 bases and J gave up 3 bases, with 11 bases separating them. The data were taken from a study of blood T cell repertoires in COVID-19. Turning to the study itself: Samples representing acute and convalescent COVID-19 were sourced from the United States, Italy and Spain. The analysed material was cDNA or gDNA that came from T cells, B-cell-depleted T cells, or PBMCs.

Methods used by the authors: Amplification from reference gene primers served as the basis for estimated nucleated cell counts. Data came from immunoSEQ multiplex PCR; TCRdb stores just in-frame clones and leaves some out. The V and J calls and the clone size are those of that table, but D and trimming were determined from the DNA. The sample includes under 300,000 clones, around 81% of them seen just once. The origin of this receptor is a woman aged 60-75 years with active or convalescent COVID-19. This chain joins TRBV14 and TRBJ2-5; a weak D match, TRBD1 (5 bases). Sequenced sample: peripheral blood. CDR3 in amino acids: CASSQDWGGEETQYF. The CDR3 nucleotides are TGTGCCAGCAGCCAAGATTGGGGCGGCGAAGAGACCCAGTACTTC.